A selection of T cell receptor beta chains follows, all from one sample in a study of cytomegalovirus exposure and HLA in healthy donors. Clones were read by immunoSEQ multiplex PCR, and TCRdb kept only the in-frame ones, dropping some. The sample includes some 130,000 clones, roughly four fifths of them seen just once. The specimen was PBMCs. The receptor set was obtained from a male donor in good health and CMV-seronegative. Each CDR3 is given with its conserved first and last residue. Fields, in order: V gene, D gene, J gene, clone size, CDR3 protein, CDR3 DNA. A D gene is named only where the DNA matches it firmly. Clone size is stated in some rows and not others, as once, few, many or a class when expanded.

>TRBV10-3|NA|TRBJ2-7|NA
CAISDRGLGPHEQYF
TGTGCCATCAGTGATAGAGGACTGGGCCCTCACGAGCAGTACTTC
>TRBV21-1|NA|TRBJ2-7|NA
CAAGFEQYF
TGTGCCGCGGGGTTCGAGCAGTACTTC
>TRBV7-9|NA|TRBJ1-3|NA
CSGGGNTIYF
TGTTCCGGGGGGGGAAACACCATATATTTT
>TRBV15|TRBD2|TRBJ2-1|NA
CATSRVGGLATYNEQFF
TGTGCCACCAGCAGAGTGGGGGGACTAGCGACATACAATGAGCAGTTCTTC
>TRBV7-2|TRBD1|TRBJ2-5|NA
CASSTDRGSQETQYF
TGTGCCAGCAGCACCGACAGGGGTTCACAAGAGACCCAGTACTTC
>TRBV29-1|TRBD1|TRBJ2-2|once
CSVETGLVHTGELFF
TGCAGCGTCGAGACAGGGCTGGTTCACACCGGGGAGCTGTTTTTT
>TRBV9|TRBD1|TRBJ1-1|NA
CASSVGPQGDTEAFF
TGTGCCAGCAGCGTAGGGCCCCAGGGGGACACTGAAGCTTTCTTT
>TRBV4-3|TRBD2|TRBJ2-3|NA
CASSQEIRGGTDTQYF
TGCGCCAGCAGCCAGGAGATAAGGGGAGGGACAGATACGCAGTATTTT
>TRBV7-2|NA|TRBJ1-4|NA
CASSPTAGRNEKLFF
TGTGCCAGCAGCCCGACAGCGGGGCGGAATGAAAAACTGTTTTTT
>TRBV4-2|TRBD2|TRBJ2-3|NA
CASSQVLAGGSTDTQYF
TGTGCCAGCAGCCAAGTTCTAGCGGGAGGTAGCACAGATACGCAGTATTTT
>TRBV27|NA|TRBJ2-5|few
CASKKTGSPLFQETQYF
TGTGCCAGCAAAAAAACAGGGTCCCCGTTGTTTCAAGAGACCCAGTACTTC
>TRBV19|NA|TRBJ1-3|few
CASSVRVTDSGNTIYF
TGTGCCAGTAGTGTACGGGTGACCGACTCTGGAAACACCATATATTTT
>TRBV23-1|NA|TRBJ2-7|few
CASSQYTGLNPYEQYF
TGCGCCAGCAGTCAGTATACAGGGCTTAACCCCTACGAGCAGTACTTC
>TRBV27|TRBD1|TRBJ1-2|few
CASSRQGADGYTF
TGTGCCAGCAGCCGACAGGGGGCGGATGGCTACACCTTC
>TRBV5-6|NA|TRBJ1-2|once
CASSPPGRAYGYTF
TGTGCCAGCAGCCCCCCGGGGAGGGCCTATGGCTACACCTTC
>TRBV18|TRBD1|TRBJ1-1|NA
CASSLIQGETEAFF
TGTGCCAGCTCACTTATACAGGGGGAGACTGAAGCTTTCTTT
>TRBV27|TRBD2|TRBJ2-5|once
CASSSKRGGQETQYF
TGTGCCAGCAGTTCTAAGCGGGGAGGGCAAGAGACCCAGTACTTC
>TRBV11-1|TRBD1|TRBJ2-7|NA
CASSMAGTAHTYEQYF
TGTGCCAGCAGCATGGCCGGGACAGCCCATACCTACGAGCAGTACTTC
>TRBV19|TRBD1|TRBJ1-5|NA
CASRSTGDQPQHF
TGTGCCAGTAGGTCGACAGGGGATCAGCCCCAGCATTTT
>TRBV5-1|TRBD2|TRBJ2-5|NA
CASSLSASGGAGEQYF
TGCGCCAGCAGCTTGTCGGCTAGCGGGGGGGCAGGGGAGCAGTACTTC
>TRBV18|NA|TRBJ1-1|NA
CASSPTGGQLNTEAFF
TGTGCCAGCTCACCCACCGGGGGTCAGCTGAACACTGAAGCTTTCTTT
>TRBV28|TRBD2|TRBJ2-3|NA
CASSHGLAEIEWGTDTQYF
TGTGCCAGCAGCCACGGACTAGCGGAGATCGAATGGGGCACAGATACGCAGTATTTT
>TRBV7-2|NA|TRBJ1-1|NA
CASSLAGVNTEAFF
TGTGCCAGCAGCCTCGCCGGGGTAAACACTGAAGCTTTCTTT
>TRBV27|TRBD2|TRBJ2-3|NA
CASSFLGLAGGTDTQYF
TGTGCCAGCAGTTTCCTCGGACTAGCGGGAGGCACAGATACGCAGTATTTT
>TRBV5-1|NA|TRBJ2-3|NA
CASSLRTETRDTQYF
TGCGCCAGCAGCTTGCGGACAGAAACACGGGATACGCAGTATTTT
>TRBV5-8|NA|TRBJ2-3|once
CASSFNLLGGVSSTDTQYF
TGTGCCAGCAGCTTCAATCTTTTGGGGGGAGTCTCTAGCACAGATACGCAGTATTTT
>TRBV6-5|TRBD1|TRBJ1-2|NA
CASNTGDLGYTF
TGTGCCAGCAACACAGGGGATCTTGGCTACACCTTC
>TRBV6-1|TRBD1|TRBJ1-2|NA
CACNLQGERRYGYTF
TGTGCCTGCAACTTACAGGGGGAGCGACGCTATGGCTACACCTTC
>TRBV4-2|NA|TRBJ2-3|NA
CASSLGGQTDTQYF
TGTGCCAGCAGCCTAGGCGGACAGACAGATACGCAGTATTTT
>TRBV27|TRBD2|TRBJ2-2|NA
CASSQLAGAAGELFF
TGTGCCAGCAGTCAGCTAGCGGGAGCCGCCGGGGAGCTGTTTTTT
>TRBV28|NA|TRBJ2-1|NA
CASSLAFGVARDNEQFF
TGTGCCAGCAGTTTAGCTTTCGGGGTAGCCCGTGATAATGAGCAGTTCTTC
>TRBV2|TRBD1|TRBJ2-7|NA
CASNPGTASYEQYF
TGTGCCAGCAACCCCGGGACAGCCTCCTACGAGCAGTACTTC
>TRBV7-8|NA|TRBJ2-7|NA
CASSFATGTLNEQYF
TGTGCCAGCAGCTTTGCGACCGGGACTCTAAACGAGCAGTACTTC
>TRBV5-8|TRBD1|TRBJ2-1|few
CASSPGQGYNEQFF
TGTGCCAGCAGCCCGGGACAGGGCTACAATGAGCAGTTCTTC
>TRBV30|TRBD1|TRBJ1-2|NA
CAWSETGDYGYTF
TGTGCCTGGAGCGAAACAGGGGACTATGGCTACACCTTC
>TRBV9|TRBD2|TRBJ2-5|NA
CASSVAGGPPETQYF
TGTGCCAGCAGCGTAGCGGGGGGGCCCCCCGAGACCCAGTACTTC
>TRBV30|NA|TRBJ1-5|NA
CAWSGGDPNQPQHF
TGTGCCTGGAGTGGAGGAGATCCCAATCAGCCCCAGCATTTT
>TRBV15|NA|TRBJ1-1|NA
CATSRDPGGNTEAFF
TGTGCCACCAGCAGAGATCCGGGGGGGAACACTGAAGCTTTCTTT
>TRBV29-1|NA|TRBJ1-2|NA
CSVDGLSTANYGYTF
TGCAGCGTTGACGGGTTGAGTACCGCTAACTATGGCTACACCTTC
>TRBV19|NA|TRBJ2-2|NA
CASSILGGNTGELFF
TGTGCCAGTAGTATCCTGGGGGGGAACACCGGGGAGCTGTTTTTT
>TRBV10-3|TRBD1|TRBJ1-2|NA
CAISDPFQGVGGYTF
TGTGCCATCAGTGACCCCTTCCAGGGGGTCGGTGGCTACACCTTC
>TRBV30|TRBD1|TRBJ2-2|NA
CAWSTTGGGRELFF
TGTGCCTGGAGCACGACAGGGGGTGGGCGGGAGCTGTTTTTT
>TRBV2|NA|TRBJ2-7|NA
CASGQRELEQYF
TGTGCCAGCGGCCAAAGGGAGCTCGAGCAGTACTTC
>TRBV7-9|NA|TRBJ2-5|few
CASSSPYPEWETQYF
TGTGCCAGCAGCTCGCCGTATCCCGAGTGGGAGACCCAGTACTTC
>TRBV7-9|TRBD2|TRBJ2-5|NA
CASSPGTSGRRKGRETQYF
TGTGCCAGCAGCCCAGGGACTAGCGGGAGGAGGAAGGGGAGAGAGACCCAGTACTTC
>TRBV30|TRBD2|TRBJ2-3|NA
CAWSVGRTSGRARDTQYF
TGTGCCTGGAGTGTAGGACGGACTAGCGGGAGGGCCCGCGATACGCAGTATTTT
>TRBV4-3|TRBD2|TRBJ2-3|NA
CASSQELRTSGGQGTQYF
TGCGCCAGCAGCCAAGAGTTACGGACTAGCGGGGGGCAGGGTACGCAGTATTTT
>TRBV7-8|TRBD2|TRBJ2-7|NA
CASRPGGATRQYF
TGTGCCAGCCGCCCCGGGGGGGCTACGAGGCAGTACTTC
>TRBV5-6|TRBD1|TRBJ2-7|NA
CASSSGTGGLYEQYF
TGTGCCAGCAGCTCCGGGACAGGGGGCTTATACGAGCAGTACTTC
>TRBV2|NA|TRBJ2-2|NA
CASSEVEGSTGELFF
TGTGCCAGCAGTGAGGTGGAGGGTAGCACCGGGGAGCTGTTTTTT
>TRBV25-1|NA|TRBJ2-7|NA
CASSVSGRSGEQYF
TGTGCCAGCAGCGTATCGGGTCGCAGTGGCGAGCAGTACTTC